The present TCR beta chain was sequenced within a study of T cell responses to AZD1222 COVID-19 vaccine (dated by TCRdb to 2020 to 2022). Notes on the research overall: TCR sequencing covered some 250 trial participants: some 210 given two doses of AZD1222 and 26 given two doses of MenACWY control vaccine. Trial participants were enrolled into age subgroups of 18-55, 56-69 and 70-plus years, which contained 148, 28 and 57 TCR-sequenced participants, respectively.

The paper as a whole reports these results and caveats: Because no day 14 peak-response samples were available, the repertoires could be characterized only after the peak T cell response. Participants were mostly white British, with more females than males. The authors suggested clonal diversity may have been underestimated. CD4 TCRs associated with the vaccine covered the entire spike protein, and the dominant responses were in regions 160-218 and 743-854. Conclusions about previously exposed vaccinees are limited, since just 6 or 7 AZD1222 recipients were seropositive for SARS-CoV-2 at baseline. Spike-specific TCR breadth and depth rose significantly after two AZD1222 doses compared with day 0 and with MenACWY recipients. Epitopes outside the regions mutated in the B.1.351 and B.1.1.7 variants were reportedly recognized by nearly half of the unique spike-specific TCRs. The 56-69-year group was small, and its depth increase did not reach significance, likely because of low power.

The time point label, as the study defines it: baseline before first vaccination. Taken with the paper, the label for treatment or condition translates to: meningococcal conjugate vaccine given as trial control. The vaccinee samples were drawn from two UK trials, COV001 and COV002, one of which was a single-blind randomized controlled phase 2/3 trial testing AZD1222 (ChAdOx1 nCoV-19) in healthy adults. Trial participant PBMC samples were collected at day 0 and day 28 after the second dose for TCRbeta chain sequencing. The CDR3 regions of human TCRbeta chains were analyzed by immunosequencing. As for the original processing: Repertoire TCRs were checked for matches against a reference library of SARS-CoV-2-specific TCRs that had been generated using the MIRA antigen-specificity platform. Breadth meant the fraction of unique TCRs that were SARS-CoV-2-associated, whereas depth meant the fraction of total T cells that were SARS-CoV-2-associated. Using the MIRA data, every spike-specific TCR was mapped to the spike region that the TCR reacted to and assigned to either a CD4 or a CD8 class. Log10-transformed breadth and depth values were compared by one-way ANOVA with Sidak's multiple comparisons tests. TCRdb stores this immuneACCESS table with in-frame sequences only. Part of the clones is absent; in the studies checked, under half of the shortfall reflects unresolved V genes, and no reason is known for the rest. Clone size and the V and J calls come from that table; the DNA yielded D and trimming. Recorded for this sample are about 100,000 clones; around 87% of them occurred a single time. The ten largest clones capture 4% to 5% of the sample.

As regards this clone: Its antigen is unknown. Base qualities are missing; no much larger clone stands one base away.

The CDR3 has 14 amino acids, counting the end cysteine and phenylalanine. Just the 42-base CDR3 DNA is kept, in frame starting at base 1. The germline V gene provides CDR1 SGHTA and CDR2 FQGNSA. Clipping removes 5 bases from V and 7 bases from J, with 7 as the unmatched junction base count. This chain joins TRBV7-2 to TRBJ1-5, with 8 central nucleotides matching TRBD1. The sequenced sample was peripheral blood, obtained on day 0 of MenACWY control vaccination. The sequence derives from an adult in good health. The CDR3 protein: CASSPQGAGQPQHF. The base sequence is TGTGCCAGCAGCCCTCAGGGGGCGGGACAGCCCCAGCATTTT.